A selection of T cell receptor beta chains follows, all from one sample in a study of T cell responses to AZD1222 COVID-19 vaccine. The data were produced by immunoSEQ multiplex PCR, yet TCRdb's version contains in-frame clones alone and is incomplete. The profile shows around 180,000 clones, 70% to 90% of them singletons. The specimen was peripheral blood, collected on day 0 of AZD1222 vaccination. These receptors originate from an adult in good health. The CDR3 runs from the conserved cysteine through the conserved F or W. D genes are given only for firm matches. A row's size may be missing; if present it is once, few, many or a size class.

CDR3aa: CASSGSYNEQFF; CDR3nt: TGTGCCAGCAGTGGCAGTTACAATGAGCAGTTCTTC; d_gene: NA; v_gene: TRBV3-1/TRBV3-2; j_gene: TRBJ2-1; len: 12; abundance: NA
CDR3aa: CASSPSGGTGNTIYF; CDR3nt: TGTGCCAGCAGCCCCAGTGGGGGGACCGGAAACACCATATATTTT; d_gene: NA; v_gene: TRBV3-1/TRBV3-2; j_gene: TRBJ1-3; len: 15; abundance: NA
CDR3aa: CASVVTGRHEQYF; CDR3nt: TGTGCCTCCGTGGTAACAGGGAGGCACGAGCAGTACTTC; d_gene: NA; v_gene: TRBV30; j_gene: TRBJ2-7; len: 13; abundance: NA
CDR3aa: CASSSSPTNEKLFF; CDR3nt: TGTGCCAGCAGTTCGTCCCCAACTAATGAAAAACTGTTTTTT; d_gene: NA; v_gene: TRBV27; j_gene: TRBJ1-4; len: 14; abundance: NA
CDR3aa: CASTTGDNYSNQPQHF; CDR3nt: TGTGCCAGCACCACGGGCGACAATTATAGCAATCAGCCCCAGCATTTT; d_gene: NA; v_gene: TRBV2; j_gene: TRBJ1-5; len: 16; abundance: few
CDR3aa: CAGNRLRDEKLFF; CDR3nt: TGTGCCGGAAACAGGCTCCGGGATGAAAAACTGTTTTTT; d_gene: NA; v_gene: TRBV2; j_gene: TRBJ1-4; len: 13; abundance: NA
CDR3aa: CASTVLRSTDTQYF; CDR3nt: TGTGCCAGCACCGTACTCAGATCCACAGATACGCAGTATTTT; d_gene: NA; v_gene: TRBV5-8; j_gene: TRBJ2-3; len: 14; abundance: NA
CDR3aa: CASRSEGFNEKLFF; CDR3nt: TGCGCCAGCAGATCAGAAGGATTTAATGAAAAACTGTTTTTT; d_gene: NA; v_gene: TRBV5-1; j_gene: TRBJ1-4; len: 14; abundance: NA
CDR3aa: CAWSLASLTDTQYF; CDR3nt: TGTGCCTGGAGCCTAGCGTCCCTCACAGATACGCAGTATTTT; d_gene: NA; v_gene: TRBV30; j_gene: TRBJ2-3; len: 14; abundance: NA
CDR3aa: CASSLGSTPGEQYF; CDR3nt: TGTGCCAGCAGCCTCGGTAGTACTCCGGGCGAGCAGTACTTC; d_gene: NA; v_gene: TRBV27; j_gene: TRBJ2-7; len: 14; abundance: NA
CDR3aa: CASSEGWGTQETQYF; CDR3nt: TGTGCCAGCAGCGAGGGATGGGGAACCCAAGAGACCCAGTACTTC; d_gene: NA; v_gene: TRBV4-2; j_gene: TRBJ2-5; len: 15; abundance: NA
CDR3aa: CASFVNTGELFF; CDR3nt: TGTGCCAGCTTCGTGAACACCGGGGAGCTGTTTTTT; d_gene: NA; v_gene: TRBV6-5; j_gene: TRBJ2-2; len: 12; abundance: NA
CDR3aa: CAWTTGRTEAFF; CDR3nt: TGTGCCTGGACGACAGGGCGGACTGAAGCTTTCTTT; d_gene: TRBD1; v_gene: TRBV30; j_gene: TRBJ1-1; len: 12; abundance: once
CDR3aa: CASSPTFGGEQYF; CDR3nt: TGTGCCAGCAGCCCAACCTTTGGGGGCGAGCAGTACTTC; d_gene: NA; v_gene: TRBV3-1/TRBV3-2; j_gene: TRBJ2-7; len: 13; abundance: NA
CDR3aa: CASSLGRETQYF; CDR3nt: TGTGCCAGCAGCCTAGGGCGGGAGACCCAGTACTTC; d_gene: NA; v_gene: TRBV7-2; j_gene: TRBJ2-5; len: 12; abundance: NA
CDR3aa: CASSATGFDQPQHF; CDR3nt: TGTGCCAGCTCAGCGACAGGATTCGATCAGCCCCAGCATTTT; d_gene: NA; v_gene: TRBV18; j_gene: TRBJ1-5; len: 14; abundance: once
CDR3aa: CASRGGQATDSGNTIYF; CDR3nt: TGTGCCAGCAGGGGAGGCCAGGCGACAGACTCTGGAAACACCATATATTTT; d_gene: NA; v_gene: TRBV7-9; j_gene: TRBJ1-3; len: 17; abundance: once
CDR3aa: CASSTGVTEAFF; CDR3nt: TGTGCCAGCAGTACAGGGGTTACTGAAGCTTTCTTT; d_gene: TRBD1; v_gene: TRBV27; j_gene: TRBJ1-1; len: 12; abundance: NA
CDR3aa: CAIGGVNTEAFF; CDR3nt: TGTGCCATCGGGGGGGTGAACACTGAAGCTTTCTTT; d_gene: NA; v_gene: TRBV10-3; j_gene: TRBJ1-1; len: 12; abundance: NA
CDR3aa: CASSLKFGLANLGEQFF; CDR3nt: TGTGCCAGCAGCCTGAAATTTGGACTAGCTAATTTGGGTGAGCAGTTCTTC; d_gene: TRBD2; v_gene: TRBV11-2; j_gene: TRBJ2-1; len: 17; abundance: NA
CDR3aa: CASSSPGVLLGNTEAFF; CDR3nt: TGTGCCAGCAGCTCCCCCGGGGTACTGTTGGGGAACACTGAAGCTTTCTTT; d_gene: NA; v_gene: TRBV11-2; j_gene: TRBJ1-1; len: 17; abundance: NA
CDR3aa: CASSPGTYNSPLHF; CDR3nt: TGTGCCAGCTCACCGGGGACCTATAATTCACCCCTCCACTTT; d_gene: NA; v_gene: TRBV18; j_gene: TRBJ1-6; len: 14; abundance: NA
CDR3aa: CASSEGGTYNSPLHF; CDR3nt: TGCGCCAGCAGTGAGGGGGGGACCTATAATTCACCCCTCCACTTT; d_gene: NA; v_gene: TRBV10-1; j_gene: TRBJ1-6; len: 15; abundance: NA
CDR3aa: CASSEAGSSYNEQFF; CDR3nt: TGTGCCAGCAGTGAAGCGGGGAGCTCCTACAATGAGCAGTTCTTC; d_gene: NA; v_gene: TRBV6-1; j_gene: TRBJ2-1; len: 15; abundance: NA
CDR3aa: CSVGRGDATDTQYF; CDR3nt: TGCAGCGTGGGGCGGGGGGACGCCACAGATACGCAGTATTTT; d_gene: TRBD2; v_gene: TRBV29-1; j_gene: TRBJ2-3; len: 14; abundance: NA
CDR3aa: CASSRDRWTDTQYF; CDR3nt: TGCGCCAGCAGTAGGGACAGGTGGACAGATACGCAGTATTTT; d_gene: TRBD1; v_gene: TRBV10-1; j_gene: TRBJ2-3; len: 14; abundance: NA
CDR3aa: CASSSYTEAFF; CDR3nt: TGTGCCAGCAGTTCTTACACTGAAGCTTTCTTT; d_gene: NA; v_gene: TRBV6-5; j_gene: TRBJ1-1; len: 11; abundance: NA
CDR3aa: CASTPKAGGMINEQFF; CDR3nt: TGCGCCAGCACCCCCAAAGCGGGCGGAATGATTAATGAGCAGTTCTTC; d_gene: NA; v_gene: TRBV5-1; j_gene: TRBJ2-1; len: 16; abundance: NA
CDR3aa: CASSSLIRDSYEQYF; CDR3nt: TGTGCCAGCAGCTCGTTAATCCGGGACAGCTACGAGCAGTACTTC; d_gene: TRBD1; v_gene: TRBV7-9; j_gene: TRBJ2-7; len: 15; abundance: NA
CDR3aa: CSALQGYEQYF; CDR3nt: TGCAGTGCTTTACAGGGCTACGAGCAGTACTTC; d_gene: NA; v_gene: TRBV20-1; j_gene: TRBJ2-7; len: 11; abundance: NA
CDR3aa: CASSLSGTGEKLFF; CDR3nt: TGTGCCAGCAGTTTGTCCGGGACAGGTGAAAAACTGTTTTTT; d_gene: TRBD1; v_gene: TRBV28; j_gene: TRBJ1-4; len: 14; abundance: NA
CDR3aa: CSVDVLGTNSYEQYF; CDR3nt: TGCAGCGTTGACGTTCTGGGCACGAACTCCTACGAGCAGTACTTC; d_gene: NA; v_gene: TRBV29-1; j_gene: TRBJ2-7; len: 15; abundance: NA
CDR3aa: CASSLRLYEQYF; CDR3nt: TGTGCCAGCAGCCTCCGGTTGTACGAGCAGTACTTC; d_gene: NA; v_gene: TRBV12-3/TRBV12-4; j_gene: TRBJ2-7; len: 12; abundance: NA
CDR3aa: CASSLWTGTGELFF; CDR3nt: TGCGCCAGCAGCCTATGGACGGGGACCGGGGAGCTGTTTTTT; d_gene: NA; v_gene: TRBV5-1; j_gene: TRBJ2-2; len: 14; abundance: NA
CDR3aa: CATSDRGQLQETQYF; CDR3nt: TGTGCCACCAGTGACAGGGGACAGCTACAAGAGACCCAGTACTTC; d_gene: TRBD1; v_gene: TRBV24-1; j_gene: TRBJ2-5; len: 15; abundance: NA
CDR3aa: CASSVIGEWRTNYGYTF; CDR3nt: TGTGCCAGCAGCGTAATTGGGGAGTGGAGGACTAACTATGGCTACACCTTC; d_gene: NA; v_gene: TRBV9; j_gene: TRBJ1-2; len: 17; abundance: NA
CDR3aa: CASSLWDRTLNYGYTF; CDR3nt: TGTGCCAGCAGCTTATGGGACAGGACCCTTAACTATGGCTACACCTTC; d_gene: TRBD1; v_gene: TRBV5-4; j_gene: TRBJ1-2; len: 16; abundance: NA
CDR3aa: CASSLARGEPQHF; CDR3nt: TGTGCCAGCAGCTTAGCGCGCGGGGAGCCCCAGCATTTT; d_gene: NA; v_gene: TRBV7-2; j_gene: TRBJ1-5; len: 13; abundance: NA
CDR3aa: CASSLGPGGTEAFF; CDR3nt: TGTGCCAGCAGCTTAGGTCCAGGGGGCACTGAAGCTTTCTTT; d_gene: TRBD1; v_gene: TRBV7-8; j_gene: TRBJ1-1; len: 14; abundance: NA
CDR3aa: CASSQYTGGHTEAFF; CDR3nt: TGTGCCAGCAGCCAATATACAGGGGGCCACACTGAAGCTTTCTTT; d_gene: TRBD1; v_gene: TRBV14; j_gene: TRBJ1-1; len: 15; abundance: NA
CDR3aa: CASTMTDAPGELFF; CDR3nt: TGTGCCAGCACTATGACAGACGCCCCCGGGGAGCTGTTTTTT; d_gene: NA; v_gene: TRBV2; j_gene: TRBJ2-2; len: 14; abundance: NA
CDR3aa: CASSRATRAQTQYF; CDR3nt: TGTGCCAGCAGCAGGGCCACCCGGGCCCAGACCCAGTACTTC; d_gene: NA; v_gene: TRBV11-1; j_gene: TRBJ2-5; len: 14; abundance: NA
CDR3aa: CASTLRRVPTFEAFF; CDR3nt: TGCGCCAGCACCCTACGTCGAGTACCGACCTTTGAAGCTTTCTTT; d_gene: NA; v_gene: TRBV23-1; j_gene: TRBJ1-1; len: 15; abundance: NA
CDR3aa: CASSLTGPNTQYF; CDR3nt: TGTGCCAGCAGTTTAACCGGGCCGAATACGCAGTATTTT; d_gene: NA; v_gene: TRBV27; j_gene: TRBJ2-3; len: 13; abundance: NA
CDR3aa: CSVEEWQGNEKLFF; CDR3nt: TGCAGCGTTGAGGAGTGGCAGGGTAATGAAAAACTGTTTTTT; d_gene: NA; v_gene: TRBV29-1; j_gene: TRBJ1-4; len: 14; abundance: NA
CDR3aa: CASSPQSNQPQHF; CDR3nt: TGTGCCAGCAGCCCTCAAAGCAATCAGCCCCAGCATTTT; d_gene: NA; v_gene: TRBV6-6; j_gene: TRBJ1-5; len: 13; abundance: NA
CDR3aa: CASSYSIDGYTF; CDR3nt: TGTGCCAGCAGTTACTCGATCGATGGCTACACCTTC; d_gene: NA; v_gene: TRBV6-2/TRBV6-3; j_gene: TRBJ1-2; len: 12; abundance: NA